This entry is about one T cell receptor beta chain. Antigen specificity is unknown. The sample comes from a study of shared clonotypes between healthy human individuals. Background on the study: There were three CD4 naive, three CD4 memory, two CD8 naive and one CD8 memory plates per donor. General study points: The study sampled only blood, and tissue repertoires likely differ.

Libraries were prepared by immunoSEQ multiplex PCR; TCRdb keeps only in-frame clonotypes and omits some of them. The sample holds 2 million to 2.5 million clones, approximately 93% seen once. CDR1 and CDR2 (germline): SGHDT, YYEEEE. V lost 1 base, J lost 1 base, and 9 bases lay in between. There are 15 residues in the CDR3. The material sequenced was naive CD4+ T cells from PBMCs. Documented subset: CD45RA+ positively selected. The sequence was collected from a man younger than 35 in good health. Some clones in this sample may be carry-over from other donors' samples. The rearrangement uses TRBV5-6 and TRBJ2-1; D is perhaps TRBD2 (6 bases). The CDR3 sequence is CASSLFSGSYNEQFF. The DNA for the CDR3 is TGTGCCAGCAGCTTGTTTAGCGGTTCCTACAATGAGCAGTTCTTC.